What follows describes a single T cell receptor (beta chain). Participants' reported clinical history set cohort assignment. This sample is part of a study of blood T cell repertoires in COVID-19. Background on the study: COVID-19 samples collected from the United States, Italy and Spain covered acute and convalescent phases.

TCRdb keeps only in-frame clones here, not all; method: immunoSEQ multiplex PCR. This sample has around 220,000 clones, with about 93% found just once. The CDR3 length is 19 residues. With V trimmed by 4 bases and J by 5 bases, 20 bases remained unmatched. CDR1 and CDR2 (germline): LNHNV, YYDKDF (reference sequence). This sequence joins TRBV15 and TRBJ2-4; 7 nucleotides agree with TRBD1. The source is a woman aged 18-29 years who had recovered from COVID-19. Sequencing was performed on PBMCs or T cells enriched from blood (not recorded which). The DNA of the CDR3 is TGTGCCACCAGCACCCAGCCTAGGGATAACGGACAGGACGAAAACATTCAGTACTTC. Translating gives CATSTQPRDNGQDENIQYF.